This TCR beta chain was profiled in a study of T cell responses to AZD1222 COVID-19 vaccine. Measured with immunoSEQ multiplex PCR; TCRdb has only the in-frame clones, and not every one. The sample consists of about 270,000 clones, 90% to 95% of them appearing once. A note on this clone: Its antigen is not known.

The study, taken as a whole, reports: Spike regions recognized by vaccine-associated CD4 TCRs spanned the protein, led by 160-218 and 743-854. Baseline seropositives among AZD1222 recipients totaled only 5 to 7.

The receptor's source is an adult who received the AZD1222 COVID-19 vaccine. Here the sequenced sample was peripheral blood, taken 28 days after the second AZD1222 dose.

The CDR3 protein is CASTTGVNTEAFF. The CDR3 nucleotides read TGTGCCAGCACGACAGGGGTGAACACTGAAGCTTTCTTT. The chain couples TRBV7-9 to TRBJ1-1; TRBD1 aligns across 8 bases. The CDR3 is 13 amino acids. Trimming removed 7 bases from V and 0 bases from J; junction bases left unmatched: 1. Germline CDR1 and CDR2: SEHNR and FQNEAQ (reference sequence).